The 32 T cell receptor beta chains listed next were all sequenced from one sample in a study of T cells after yellow fever vaccination. In TCRdb, the 5' RACE reads were re-called with MiXCR into one record per CDR3 protein. Of some 150,000 distinct CDR3 sequences listed, roughly a tenth are singletons. The specimen was CD8+ T cells sorted from PBMCs, collected 45 days after the yellow fever booster vaccination. These receptor sequences come from a young man who received the YFV17D yellow fever vaccine.

The chain carries TRBV6-6 and TRBJ1-2, with 7 bases lining up with TRBD1. The length of the CDR3 is 15 residues. Germline values: CDR1 MNHNY, CDR2 SVGAGI (reference sequence). V lost 3 bases to trimming and J lost 2 bases; unmatched junction nucleotides: 6. CDR3 sequence: CASSYITQGNYGYTF. As DNA, the CDR3 is TGTGCCAGCAGTTATATAACACAGGGGAACTATGGCTACACCTTC.

This chain links TRBV5-1 with TRBJ1-6; 8 nucleotides match TRBD1. Germline V gene data show CDR1 as SGHRS and CDR2 as YFSETQ. The CDR3 consists of 15 residues. V shed 2 bases and J 9 bases; nucleotides not matched to a gene: 7. The CDR3 spells CASSLRTGWLSPLHF. CDR3 in DNA: TGCGCCAGCAGCTTAAGGACAGGGTGGCTTTCACCCCTCCACTTT.

At least ten counts were recorded for this clonotype. The chain uses TRBV4-1 and TRBJ1-1; the D gene is possibly TRBD1 (6 bases). The germline V and J ends were trimmed by 4 bases and 1 base, with 19 bases remaining between them. The CDR3 consists of 17 residues. Germline V CDR1 and CDR2: MGHRA, YSYEKL. The CDR3 nucleotides read TGCGCCAGCAGCCTACTCTATTTAGGGGGATCGAACACTGAAGCTTTCTTT. This translates into CASSLLYLGGSNTEAFF.

This clonotype was counted a few times. The V gene is TRBV6-2 or TRBV6-3, the J gene TRBJ1-1; D uncertain. V shed 5 bases and J shed 3 bases, with 10 bases lying between them. From germline, CDR1 is MNHEY and CDR2 SVGEGT. There are 13 residues in the CDR3. The CDR3 region has the DNA TGTGCCAGCAGTCGGACGGTTTACACTGAAGCTTTCTTT. Amino acid sequence: CASSRTVYTEAFF.

The chain carries TRBV2 and TRBJ2-7, with D uncertain. This CDR3 is 14 amino acids long. Germline values: CDR1 SNHLY, CDR2 FYNNEI. Trimming took off 8 bases at V and 1 base at J, with 15 bases between the two ends. CDR3 coding DNA: TGTGCCAGCCTTAGGAAGCTGACGTCCTACGAGCAGTACGTC. Protein product: CASLRKLTSYEQYV.

The chain recombines TRBV5-6 with TRBJ2-3, with a possible D match to TRBD1 (6 bases). This CDR3 is 15 amino acids long. Trimming took 3 bases from V and 2 from J, leaving 13 bases between them. CDR1 and CDR2 (germline): SGHDT, YYEEEE. The CDR3 region is CASSYGQLFTDTQYF. For the CDR3, the DNA is TGTGCCAGCAGCTATGGACAGTTATTCACAGATACGCAGTATTTT.

This clonotype was detected only a few times. V gene TRBV7-8 combines with J gene TRBJ1-2, with a possible D match to TRBD1 (6 bases). CDR3 length: 15 residues. Germline lookup yields CDR1 SGHVS and CDR2 FQNEAQ. The V end lost 5 bases, the J end lost 6 bases, and 19 bases lay between the germline ends. CDR3 amino acids: CASSALGGHRDGYTF. For the CDR3, the DNA is TGTGCCAGCAGCGCCCTAGGGGGACACAGGGATGGCTACACCTTC.

This clonotype has a handful of counts. The rearrangement joins TRBV19 to TRBJ1-2, with no clear D. Germline-derived CDR1 and CDR2 are LNHDA and SQIVND (reference sequence). The CDR3 sequence is 14 residues long. V was trimmed by 10 bases and J by 0 bases, leaving 15 bases between them. The CDR3 loop is CATQDDASNYGYTF. The CDR3 region has the DNA TGTGCCACCCAGGACGATGCCTCTAACTATGGCTACACCTTC.

This clonotype came up many times. V usage is TRBV12-5 and J usage is TRBJ2-1; 8 bases are a match to TRBD1. The V and J ends lost 3 bases and 9 bases, in that order; junction bases with no gene match: 7. The CDR3 covers 14 residues. Per germline, CDR1 LGHNT and CDR2 FRNRAP. CDR3 in DNA: TGTGCTAGTGGTTTCGGGACAGGAGTCTTTGAGCAGTTCTTC. Its translation is CASGFGTGVFEQFF.

The chain uses TRBV30 and TRBJ2-7; possible D gene TRBD1, 6 bases. Per germline, CDR1 GTSNPN and CDR2 SVGIG (reference sequence). This CDR3 has 11 residues. V lost 5 bases and J lost 6, with 11 bases in between. The DNA for the CDR3 is TGTGCCTGGTCAGGGGTGAGCGAGCAGTACTTC. It specifies CAWSGVSEQYF. Full variable domain (outside the CDR3, taken from reference TRBV30 and TRBJ2-7): SQTIHQWPATLVQPVGSPLSLECTVEGTSNPNLYWYRQAAGRGLQLLFYSVGIGQISSEVPQNLSASRPQDRQFILSSKKLLLSDSGFYLCAWSGVSEQYFGPGTRLTVT.

The V and J genes are TRBV5-1 and TRBJ1-4; D might be TRBD1 (5 bases). Germline V lookup: CDR1 SGHRS, CDR2 YFSETQ. V was shortened by 0 bases and J by 6 bases, with 12 bases between the two germline ends. CDR3 size: 15 residues. The CDR3 DNA reads TGCGCCAGCAGCTTGGAGGCCAGGGACGATGAAAAACTGTTTTTT. Its protein product is CASSLEARDDEKLFF.

This clonotype was counted at least ten times. The genes are TRBV7-9 and TRBJ1-2, with unresolved D. V was shortened by 0 bases and J by 5 bases, with 10 bases between the two germline ends. CDR3 length: 14 residues. The germline V gene encodes CDR1 SEHNR and CDR2 FQNEAQ (reference sequence). The CDR3: CASSLAGSVYGYTF. CDR3 DNA: TGTGCCAGCAGCTTAGCCGGGTCAGTGTATGGCTACACCTTC.

V is TRBV2 and J is TRBJ2-5; D remains unclear. Trimming removed 8 bases at V and 3 bases at J, with 4 bases between. Germline loops: CDR1 SNHLY, CDR2 FYNNEI. This CDR3 spans 10 amino acids. CDR3 amino acids: CASVEETQYF. The CDR3 DNA follows: TGTGCCAGCGTCGAAGAGACCCAGTACTTC.

This clonotype was seen ten or more times. J is TRBJ2-3 and V is TRBV29-1; 8 bases line up with TRBD2. CDR1 is SQVTM and CDR2 is ANQGSEA in the germline V gene. With 6 bases clipped from V and 0 bases from J, the junction kept 8 bases outside the gene matches. There are 15 residues in the CDR3. The CDR3 sequence: CSVLVAGLSTDTQYF. Written as DNA, the CDR3 is TGCAGCGTCCTCGTAGCGGGACTTAGCACAGATACGCAGTATTTT.

There are a few counts of this clonotype. The rearrangement uses TRBV6-6 and TRBJ2-7, with D perhaps TRBD1 (5 bases). The germline V gene has CDR1 MNHNY and CDR2 SVGAGI (reference sequence). This CDR3 comprises 12 residues. V was trimmed by 3 bases and J by 3 bases, leaving 6 bases between them. In DNA form, the CDR3 reads TGTGCCAGCAGTTATGGACACTACGAGCAGTACTTC. This codes for CASSYGHYEQYF.

The chain joins TRBV6-5 to TRBJ2-3, with 8 bases aligning to TRBD2. V lost 4 bases, J lost 5 bases, and 2 bases stayed unmatched. CDR1 MNHEY and CDR2 SVGAGI come from the germline V gene. This CDR3 spans 13 amino acids. DNA for the CDR3: TGTGCCAGCAGTTCGGGAGGGGTAGATACGCAGTATTTT. It codes for CASSSGGVDTQYF.

The chain has TRBV10-3 and TRBJ2-1; 9 positions agree with TRBD2. V dropped 8 bases and J dropped 8; count of bases not matched to a gene: 10. This CDR3 spans 14 amino acids. Germline V gene lookup returns CDR1 ENHRY and CDR2 SYGVKD. The CDR3 spells CAIRSGGGLDEQFF. CDR3 DNA: TGTGCCATCCGTAGCGGGGGAGGACTGGATGAGCAGTTCTTC.

The rearrangement links TRBV21-1 to TRBJ1-5. TRBV21-1 is a pseudogene segment. CDR3 size: 17 residues. The CDR3 loop is CASSKGSWRLSNQPQHF. Written as DNA, the CDR3 is TGTGCCAGCAGCAAAGGGTCTTGGCGGCTGAGCAATCAGCCCCAGCATTTT.

This clonotype was counted ten times or more. The V gene is TRBV11-2, the J gene TRBJ2-6, with TRBD1 matching over 9 bases. Germline V gene sequence: CDR1 SGHAT, CDR2 FQNNGV. Trimming removed 1 base from V and 8 bases from J; junction bases left unmatched: 9. CDR3 size: 17 residues. The CDR3 sequence: CASSLGPGTGRTNVLTF. The CDR3 DNA reads TGTGCCAGCAGCTTAGGCCCTGGGACAGGGAGAACCAACGTCCTGACTTTC.

The CDR3 region has the DNA TGTGCCAGCAGGAAGGAAGCTTGGACAGACAATGAAGCTTTCTTT. Amino acid sequence: CASRKEAWTDNEAFF. This sequence joins TRBV6-5 and TRBJ1-1, with D perhaps TRBD1 (6 bases). The CDR3 spans 15 residues. The V gene lost 6 bases and the J gene lost 7 bases, with 21 bases spanning the gap. From germline, CDR1 is MNHEY and CDR2 SVGAGI.

The chain employs TRBV4-3 and TRBJ1-2; 7 nucleotides agree with TRBD1. This CDR3 contains 18 residues. The ends lost 5 bases at V and 8 bases at J; junction bases unmatched: 23. Germline CDR1 is LGHNA and CDR2 is YSLEER. The CDR3 loop is CASSTWDSTNERLGGYTF. For the CDR3, the DNA is TGCGCCAGCAGCACCTGGGACAGCACAAACGAGCGTCTTGGGGGCTACACCTTC.

A single count supports this clonotype. V and J are TRBV27 and TRBJ2-2; D not certain. Germline loops: CDR1 MNHEY, CDR2 SMNVEV (reference sequence). Trimming removed 2 bases from V and 4 bases from J, with 8 bases in between. This CDR3 comprises 14 residues. CDR3 DNA: TGTGCCAGCAGTTTAAGCCTAATCACCGGGGAGCTGTTTTTT. This encodes CASSLSLITGELFF.

In its sample, this clonotype was seen a few times. The genes are TRBV7-6 and TRBJ1-5; 9 bases are shared with TRBD1. V was clipped by 5 bases and J by 3 bases; unmatched bases: 5. Per germline, CDR1 SGHVS and CDR2 FNYEAQ. CDR3 length equals 15 residues. The CDR3 nucleotides are TGTGCCAGCAGCCTGGGACAGGGTGTCAATCAGCCCCAGCATTTT. This codes for CASSLGQGVNQPQHF.

This clonotype has at least ten counts. This sequence joins TRBV10-1 and TRBJ2-7; D gene ambiguous. The CDR3 has 13 residues. In germline, CDR1 is WNHNN, CDR2 SYGVQD (reference sequence). The V and J ends lost 4 bases and 6 bases respectively, with 13 bases between them. CDR3 coding DNA: TGCGCCAGCAGTGCCACCCTTCTCCTCGAGCAGTACTTC. Its translation is CASSATLLLEQYF.

This clonotype was recorded a few times. The chain employs TRBV6-1 and TRBJ2-7; D unclear. The CDR3 runs 13 residues. Between the trimmed V and J ends, which lost 2 bases and 3 bases, there was a span of 8 bases. Germline loops: CDR1 MNHNS, CDR2 SASEGT. Here the CDR3 DNA reads TGTGCCAGCAGTGAAATTTGGGTCTACGAGCAGTACTTC. Its protein product is CASSEIWVYEQYF.

This rearrangement joins TRBV6-2 or TRBV6-3 to TRBJ1-1; D remains ambiguous. The V end lost 5 bases, the J end lost 10 bases, and 14 bases lay between the germline ends. In germline, CDR1 is MNHEY, CDR2 SVGEGT. This CDR3 has 12 amino acids. In DNA form, the CDR3 reads TGTGCCAGCAGTCCGGACCCCTGGAGAGCTTTCTTT. Its protein is CASSPDPWRAFF.

The V gene is TRBV11-2, the J gene TRBJ2-7; D not resolved. From germline, CDR1 is SGHAT and CDR2 FQNNGV. Trimming took off 8 bases at V and 6 bases at J, with 8 bases between the two ends. The CDR3 totals 10 residues. Here the CDR3 reads CASGKGEQYF. The CDR3 bases are TGTGCCAGCGGGAAGGGCGAGCAGTACTTC.

This clonotype was observed a few times. The gene calls are TRBV6-2 or TRBV6-3 and TRBJ2-1, with D unresolved. The CDR3 has 15 amino acids. Trimming pared 6 bases from V and 5 bases from J, leaving 17 bases between. Germline lookup yields CDR1 MNHEY and CDR2 SVGEGT. CDR3 region: CASRDKGYKNNEQFF. Here the CDR3 DNA reads TGTGCCAGCAGAGACAAGGGATATAAAAACAATGAGCAGTTCTTC.

This clonotype was picked up many times. The V and J genes are TRBV12-5 and TRBJ2-4; D unclear. Germline lookup yields CDR1 LGHNT and CDR2 FRNRAP. This CDR3 has 15 residues. V shed 4 bases and J shed 0 bases, with 10 bases lying between them. The CDR3, as DNA: TGTGCTAGTGGTTCCCCTACCCTAGCCAAAAACATTCAGTACTTC. Translating gives CASGSPTLAKNIQYF.

J is TRBJ2-3 and V is TRBV3-1, with TRBD1 identical over 9 bases. The CDR3 contains 18 residues. The germline V gene has CDR1 LGHDT and CDR2 YNNKEL (reference sequence). The V gene end was trimmed by 0 bases and the J gene end by 0 bases; junction bases not matched to a gene: 7. The CDR3 loop reads CASSQDPQGQGSTDTQYF. The DNA for the CDR3 is TGTGCCAGCAGCCAAGATCCCCAGGGACAGGGCAGCACAGATACGCAGTATTTT.

This clonotype was recorded at least ten times. The gene calls are TRBV4-2 and TRBJ2-5, with TRBD2 matching over 8 bases. CDR1 is LGHNA and CDR2 is YNFKEQ in the germline V gene. This CDR3 comprises 15 residues. Germline trimming cut 0 bases from V and 4 bases from J; bases unmatched to any gene: 4. This CDR3 is CASSQDRGGPETQYF. CDR3 DNA: TGTGCCAGCAGCCAAGATCGGGGGGGGCCAGAGACCCAGTACTTC.

J is TRBJ2-3 and V is TRBV7-9, with D possibly TRBD2 on 6 matching bases. This CDR3 comprises 12 residues. Trimming took off 6 bases at V and 6 bases at J, with 10 bases between the two ends. Germline V gene sequence: CDR1 SEHNR, CDR2 FQNEAQ (reference sequence). DNA of the CDR3: TGTGCCAGCAGGGAGGGCCCGGATACGCAGTATTTT. Its protein product is CASREGPDTQYF.